Listed here are 15 T cell receptor beta chains from one sample, sequenced in a study of regulatory T cells. The primer mix had 52 TRBV and 13 TRBJ primers. Produced via immunoSEQ multiplex PCR; TCRdb's table is partial and in-frame only. The table has over 20,000 clones, 80% to 95% seen once; the top ten hold around 3.3%. Input material: CD8+ T cells sorted from blood. The source of these receptors is a child between 2 and 9 years old with CD3G deficiency.

V usage is TRBV28 and J usage is TRBJ2-2; D not resolved. Germline V gene lookup returns CDR1 MDHEN and CDR2 SYDVKM. The ends were cut back, 1 base at V and 9 bases at J, with 15 bases in the middle. The CDR3 extends over 15 amino acids. The CDR3 region has the DNA TGTGCCAGCAGTTTATCGGGCCTCCCTCCCCGGGAGCTGTTTTTT. Its protein is CASSLSGLPPRELFF.

The rearrangement links TRBV7-9 to TRBJ2-1; D unresolved. The CDR3 is 12 residues long. V was pared by 5 bases and J by 6 bases, with 8 bases between. Germline lookup yields CDR1 SEHNR and CDR2 FQNEAQ (reference sequence). CDR3 sequence reads: CASSPSRNEQFF. As DNA, the CDR3 is TGTGCCAGCAGCCCGTCTCGCAATGAGCAGTTCTTC.

The CDR3 here is CASSGLAAGELFF. CDR3 DNA: TGTGCCAGCAGTGGACTAGCAGCCGGGGAGCTGTTTTTT. This rearrangement joins TRBV6-6 to TRBJ2-2, with TRBD2 matching 8 bases. Per germline, CDR1 MNHNY and CDR2 SVGAGI (reference sequence). Unmatched junction bases numbered 2, after V lost 5 bases and J lost 6 bases. The CDR3 runs 13 residues.

This chain joins TRBV10-3 and TRBJ2-2; D uncertain. CDR3 size: 13 residues. The germline V and J ends were trimmed by 0 bases and 1 base, with 0 bases remaining between them. CDR1 and CDR2 (germline): ENHRY, SYGVKD. CDR3 bases: TGTGCCATCAGTGAGTCGAACACCGGGGAGCTGTTTTTT. It encodes CAISESNTGELFF.

This chain links TRBV7-9 with TRBJ1-1; D call uncertain. Germline-derived CDR1 and CDR2 are SEHNR and FQNEAQ (reference sequence). V lost 5 bases, J lost 4 bases, and 11 bases lay in between. The length of the CDR3 is 13 residues. The CDR3 loop is CASSPLGSTEAFF. CDR3 sequence (DNA): TGTGCCAGCAGCCCCCTGGGATCCACTGAAGCTTTCTTT.

Here the CDR3 reads CASSSASYNEQFF. The CDR3 DNA reads TGTGCCAGCAGTTCCGCCTCCTACAATGAGCAGTTCTTC. V is TRBV27 and J is TRBJ2-1; D is ambiguous. Germline loops: CDR1 MNHEY, CDR2 SMNVEV (reference sequence). This CDR3 has 13 residues. V lost 4 bases to trimming and J lost 0 bases, with 4 bases between them.

This chain links TRBV10-3 with TRBJ1-3, with D uncertain. Germline V lookup: CDR1 ENHRY, CDR2 SYGVKD. V lost 10 bases, J lost 1 base, and 2 bases lay in between. The CDR3 totals 10 residues. The CDR3 here is CATSGNTIYF. The CDR3 DNA reads as TGTGCCACTTCTGGAAACACCATATATTTT.

J is TRBJ1-6 and V is TRBV6-1; D might be TRBD1 (5 bases). CDR1 is MNHNS and CDR2 is SASEGT in the germline V gene. The ends were cut back, 3 bases at V and 7 bases at J, with 7 bases in the middle. The CDR3 loop spans 13 amino acids. Written as DNA, the CDR3 is TGTGCCAGCAGTGACAGGGACAATTCACCCCTCCACTTT. This sequence encodes CASSDRDNSPLHF.

The chain joins TRBV28 to TRBJ2-3, with D unclear. The germline gives CDR1 MDHEN, CDR2 SYDVKM. V shed 5 bases and J shed 9 bases, with 12 bases lying between them. CDR3 length: 12 amino acids. For the CDR3, the DNA is TGTGCCAGCAGTCAACCCCCCGGGACGCAGTATTTT. Translated, it gives CASSQPPGTQYF.

The rearrangement joins TRBV18 to TRBJ2-7, with TRBD2 matching over 7 bases. Losses at the gene ends were 0 bases for V and 4 bases for J; bases not matched to a gene: 21. The CDR3 covers 20 residues. From germline, CDR1 is KGHSH and CDR2 LQKENI. The CDR3 region is CASSPPVVGGLVLGFYEQYF. In nucleotides, the CDR3 is TGTGCCAGCTCACCACCGGTAGTGGGCGGACTAGTCCTAGGTTTTTACGAGCAGTACTTC.

V is TRBV27 and J is TRBJ2-1; 9 nucleotides match TRBD2. The CDR3 runs 15 residues. Germline V lookup: CDR1 MNHEY, CDR2 SMNVEV (reference sequence). V trimming: 5 bases; J trimming: 7 bases; junction bases outside the gene matches: 9. The CDR3 DNA is TGTGCCAGCAGTACAACAACTAGCGGGCCGAATGAGCAGTTCTTC. This sequence encodes CASSTTTSGPNEQFF.

This chain links TRBV28 with TRBJ2-7; the D is unclear. V was cut by 4 bases and J by 5 bases, with 15 bases left in between. Germline V gene sequence: CDR1 MDHEN, CDR2 SYDVKM. The CDR3 loop spans 14 amino acids. The CDR3 DNA follows: TGTGCCAGCAGTTCCGGCTTTTATGGAAACGAGCAGTACTTC. Translating it yields CASSSGFYGNEQYF.

The chain has TRBV5-1 and TRBJ1-1; maybe TRBD1 (5 bases). Between the trimmed V and J ends, which lost 0 bases and 4 bases, there was a span of 16 bases. Germline V gene lookup returns CDR1 SGHRS and CDR2 YFSETQ. This CDR3 is 16 amino acids long. CDR3 protein: CASSLGEGLEGTEAFF. CDR3 in DNA: TGCGCCAGCAGCTTGGGTGAGGGGTTGGAAGGCACTGAAGCTTTCTTT.

The V and J genes are TRBV19 and TRBJ2-6; D unresolved. The ends were cut back, 2 bases at V and 0 bases at J, with 14 bases in the middle. The CDR3 extends over 18 amino acids. Germline CDR1 reads LNHDA; CDR2 reads SQIVND (reference sequence). This CDR3 is CASSIRSQVLSGANVLTF. The DNA of the CDR3 is TGTGCCAGTAGTATAAGGAGCCAAGTTCTCTCTGGGGCCAACGTCCTGACTTTC.

This clone was seen a few times. V and J are TRBV7-6 and TRBJ2-7, with D hard to call. V gave up 5 bases and J gave up 2 bases, with 16 bases separating them. Germline CDR1 is SGHVS and CDR2 is FNYEAQ. This CDR3 is built from 15 residues. CDR3 amino acids: CASSPSADGTYEQYF. The CDR3 coding sequence is TGTGCCAGCAGCCCATCTGCCGACGGCACCTACGAGCAGTACTTC.